This T cell receptor (beta chain) was sequenced for a study of T-cell reconstitution after alpha-beta-depleted transplantation in children. Germline loops: CDR1 KGHSH, CDR2 LQKENI. The CDR3 is 14 residues long. Trimming removed 5 bases from V and 2 bases from J, with 11 bases in between. Unique molecular identifiers were used to barcode this TCRbeta library. A single record per CDR3 protein comes from TCRdb applying MiXCR to the PCR reads. The sample comprises around 250,000 distinct CDR3 sequences, about a quarter of which are singletons, and more than 2% rests with the top ten. The clonotype was recovered from a girl aged 2 to 9 with Fanconi anemia, due to receive a stem cell transplant. This chain uses TRBV18 with TRBJ2-3, with D possibly TRBD2 on 6 matching bases. The sequencing used PBMCs, collected before TCRalphabeta/CD19-depleted stem cell transplant. The CDR3 nucleotides are TGTGCCAGCTCATTAGCGGACTTCACAGATACGCAGTATTTT. Its translation: CASSLADFTDTQYF.